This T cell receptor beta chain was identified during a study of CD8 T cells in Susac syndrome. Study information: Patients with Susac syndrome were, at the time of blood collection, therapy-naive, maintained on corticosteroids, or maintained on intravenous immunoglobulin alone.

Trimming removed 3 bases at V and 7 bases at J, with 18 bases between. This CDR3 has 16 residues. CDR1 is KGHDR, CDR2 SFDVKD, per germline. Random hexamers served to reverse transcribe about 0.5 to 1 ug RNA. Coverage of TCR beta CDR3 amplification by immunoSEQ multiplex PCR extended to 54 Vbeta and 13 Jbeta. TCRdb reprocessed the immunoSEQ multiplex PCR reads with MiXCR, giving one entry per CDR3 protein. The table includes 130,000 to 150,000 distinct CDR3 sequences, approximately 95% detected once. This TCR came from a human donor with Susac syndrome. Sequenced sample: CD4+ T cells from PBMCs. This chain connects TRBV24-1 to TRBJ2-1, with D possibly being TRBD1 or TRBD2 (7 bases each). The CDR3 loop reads CATSDPTGRARNEQFF. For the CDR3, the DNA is TGTGCCACCAGTGATCCGACAGGGAGGGCGAGAAATGAGCAGTTCTTC.